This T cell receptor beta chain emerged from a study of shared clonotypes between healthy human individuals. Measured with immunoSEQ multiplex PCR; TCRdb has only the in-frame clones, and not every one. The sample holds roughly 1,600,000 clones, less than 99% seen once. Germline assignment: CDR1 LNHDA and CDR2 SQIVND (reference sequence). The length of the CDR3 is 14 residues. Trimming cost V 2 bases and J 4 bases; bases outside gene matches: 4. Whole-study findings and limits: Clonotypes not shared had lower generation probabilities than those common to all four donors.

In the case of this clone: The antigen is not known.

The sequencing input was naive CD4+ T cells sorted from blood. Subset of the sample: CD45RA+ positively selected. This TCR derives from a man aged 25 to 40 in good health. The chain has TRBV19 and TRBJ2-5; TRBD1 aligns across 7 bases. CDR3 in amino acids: CASSIRGQGETQYF. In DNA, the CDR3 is TGTGCCAGTAGTATAAGGGGGCAGGGAGAGACCCAGTACTTC. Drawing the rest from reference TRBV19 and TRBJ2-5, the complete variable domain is DGGITQSPKYLFRKEGQNVTLSCEQNLNHDAMYWYRQDPGQGLRLIYYSQIVNDFQKGDIAEGYSVSREKKESFPLTVTSAQKNPTAFYLCASSIRGQGETQYFGPGTRLLVL.